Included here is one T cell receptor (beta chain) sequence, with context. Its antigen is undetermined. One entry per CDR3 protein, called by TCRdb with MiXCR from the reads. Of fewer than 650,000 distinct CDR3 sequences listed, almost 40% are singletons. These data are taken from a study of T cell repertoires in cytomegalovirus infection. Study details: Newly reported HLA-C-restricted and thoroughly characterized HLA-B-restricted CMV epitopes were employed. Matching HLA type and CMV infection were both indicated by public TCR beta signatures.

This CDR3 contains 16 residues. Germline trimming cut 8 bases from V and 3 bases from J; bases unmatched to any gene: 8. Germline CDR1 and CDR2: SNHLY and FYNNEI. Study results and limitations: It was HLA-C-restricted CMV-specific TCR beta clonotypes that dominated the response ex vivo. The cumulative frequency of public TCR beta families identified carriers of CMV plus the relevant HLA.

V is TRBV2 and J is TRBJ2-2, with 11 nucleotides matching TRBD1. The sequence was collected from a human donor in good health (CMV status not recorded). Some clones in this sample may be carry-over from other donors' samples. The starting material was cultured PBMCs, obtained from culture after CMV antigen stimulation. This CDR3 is CASSAPGQGDTGELFF. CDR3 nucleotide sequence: TGTGCCAGCTCAGCCCCGGGACAGGGGGACACCGGGGAGCTGTTTTTT.